What follows is one T cell receptor beta chain and its context. Its antigen is unknown. Germline and junction disagree at one end, which may indicate a read error. These data belong to a study of Ad26.COV2.S vaccination and SARS-CoV-2 variants. Study background: In the study, Ad26.COV2.S was injected intramuscularly once, or twice 56 days apart. Study results and caveats: Vaccine recipients showed a spike-specific TCR breadth that was higher than in placebo recipients. Substantial breadth was reported for post-vaccination spike-specific CD8+ and CD4+ T cells.

Profiling relied on immunoSEQ multiplex PCR, and the TCRdb table lists in-frame clones only, not all of them. Found here are 350,000 to 400,000 clones, approximately 91% of them singletons; the top ten hold 3.5%. The CDR3 length is 12 residues. The germline CDR1 and CDR2 sequences are SGHDN and FVKESK. The treatment was: around 19 received Ad26.COV2.S at low or high dose, single or two shots; about five received placebo; per-sample allocation not given. Material that was analyzed had been drawn on day 63 after the first vaccine or placebo injection. The study used a vaccine consisting of an Ad26 vector that expressed Wuhan-strain SARS-CoV-2 spike.

This specimen was peripheral blood, taken in a trial of Ad26.COV2.S vaccine versus placebo. This chain joins TRBV14 and TRBJ1-6; possible D gene TRBD1, 5 bases. The receptor was isolated from a person between 18 and 65 years old who received the Ad26.COV2.S COVID-19 vaccine or a placebo. The CDR3 sequence is CASSPKGSEEVF. CDR3 sequence (DNA): TGTGCCAGCAGCCCGAAGGGGAGCGAGGAGGTATTT.